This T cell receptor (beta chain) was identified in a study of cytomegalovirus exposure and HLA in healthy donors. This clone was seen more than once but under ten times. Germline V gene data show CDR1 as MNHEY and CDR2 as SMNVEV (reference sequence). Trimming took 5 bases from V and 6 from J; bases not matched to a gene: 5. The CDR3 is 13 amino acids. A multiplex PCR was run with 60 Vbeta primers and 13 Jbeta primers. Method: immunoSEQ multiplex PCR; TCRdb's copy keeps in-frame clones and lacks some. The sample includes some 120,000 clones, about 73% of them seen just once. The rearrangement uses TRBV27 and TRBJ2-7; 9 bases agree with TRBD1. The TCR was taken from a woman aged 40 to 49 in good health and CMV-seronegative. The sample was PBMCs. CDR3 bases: TGTGCCAGCAGTCCGGACAGGGGATCCGAGCAGTACTTC. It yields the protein CASSPDRGSEQYF.